This TCR beta chain was sequenced for a study of regulatory T cells in long-lasting Graves disease. Whole-study findings and limits: Sharing of public clonotypes was greater in persistent patients (about 2,700) than in new patients (around 1,000). Patients with persistent disease showed a bias toward TRBV28, TRBJ1-2 and TRBJ2-5. Reduced TCR diversity was observed in persistent Graves' patients versus newly diagnosed patients. Limited samples may have lowered accuracy.

Time point defined: persistent/refractory GD, antithyroid drugs over 5 years with positive TRAb. Extracted PBMC RNA gave rise to the TCR library. This clonotype has just a few counts. Its antigen is not identified. V shed 3 bases, J shed 6 bases, and the junction held 9 bases outside the gene matches. The CDR3 covers 16 residues. Germline V gene sequence: CDR1 SGHVS, CDR2 FNYEAQ. Arm-PCR of CDR3 regions and iRepertoire HTBI primers were the basis on which TCR beta libraries were built. MiXCR was run by TCRdb on the multiplex PCR reads, yielding one entry per CDR3 protein. This sample has around 450,000 distinct CDR3 sequences, with 20% to 25% found just once.

The chain recombines TRBV7-6 with TRBJ2-7, with 12 nucleotides matching TRBD2. The clonotype was recovered from a female donor with Graves disease. The source material was peripheral blood mononuclear cells (PBMCs), sampled when the disease was refractory, from a patient treated with antithyroid drugs. CDR3 DNA: TGTGCCAGCAGCTTCACGTTGACTAGCGGGAGTTCCGAGCAGTACTTC. Protein sequence: CASSFTLTSGSSEQYF. The variable domain in full, with the rest retrieved from reference TRBV7-6 and TRBJ2-7, is GAGVSQSPRYKVTKRGQDVALRCDPISGHVSLYWYRQALGQGPEFLTYFNYEAQQDKSGLPNDRFSAERPEGSISTLTIQRTEQRDSAMYRCASSFTLTSGSSEQYFGPGTRLTVT.